A selection of T cell receptor beta chains follows, all from one sample in a study of technical replicates of blood from a few donors. Sequencing used immunoSEQ multiplex PCR; TCRdb keeps in-frame clones, though not all of them. The sample records 50,000 to 70,000 clones, 93% being singletons. The specimen sequenced was PBMCs. These receptors were taken from a human donor in good health. Some clones in this sample may be carry-over from other donors' samples. The CDR3 runs from the conserved cysteine through the conserved F or W. D genes are given only for firm matches. Some rows mark clone size as missing; the rest say once, few, many or name a class of expanded clone.

CDR3 length | D gene | J gene | clone size | V gene | CDR3 protein | CDR3 DNA
13 | - | TRBJ2-1 | - | TRBV6-1 | CASSDRAYNEQFF | TGTGCCAGCAGTGATCGTGCCTACAATGAGCAGTTCTTC
16 | - | TRBJ1-6 | - | TRBV7-6 | CASSLGQSSYNSPLHF | TGTGCCAGCAGCTTAGGACAGAGCTCCTATAATTCACCCCTCCACTTT
15 | TRBD1 | TRBJ2-2 | - | TRBV25-1 | CASSGQGLHTGELFF | TGTGCCAGCTCCGGACAGGGGTTACACACCGGGGAGCTGTTTTTT
15 | - | TRBJ1-1 | - | TRBV5-1 | CASRSNQVQNTEAFF | TGCGCCAGCAGAAGCAATCAGGTCCAGAACACTGAAGCTTTCTTT
15 | TRBD1 | TRBJ2-2 | - | TRBV5-6 | CASSLDRGRTGELFF | TGTGCCAGCAGCTTGGACAGGGGGCGCACCGGGGAGCTGTTTTTT
15 | - | TRBJ2-3 | - | TRBV19 | CASSIARARTDTQYF | TGTGCCAGTAGTATTGCCAGGGCCAGGACAGATACGCAGTATTTT
14 | TRBD1 | TRBJ1-1 | - | TRBV18 | CASSLTGEATEAFF | TGTGCCAGCTCACTGACAGGGGAGGCCACTGAAGCTTTCTTT
15 | - | TRBJ2-5 | - | TRBV6-5 | CASSYSGLPQETQYF | TGTGCCAGCAGTTACTCGGGGCTCCCACAAGAGACCCAGTACTTC
14 | TRBD2 | TRBJ2-7 | - | TRBV5-4 | CASSSGLAFGEQYF | TGTGCCAGCAGCTCGGGACTAGCCTTTGGGGAGCAGTACTTC
15 | - | TRBJ2-7 | - | TRBV6-5 | CASRFNGGGSYEQYF | TGTGCCAGCAGGTTTAACGGGGGAGGCTCCTACGAGCAGTACTTC
15 | TRBD1 | TRBJ1-2 | - | TRBV4-2 | CASSQEEGAGYGYTF | TGTGCCAGCAGCCAAGAGGAGGGGGCGGGCTATGGCTACACCTTC
15 | - | TRBJ2-2 | - | TRBV7-9 | CASSTRLQGTGELFF | TGTGCCAGCAGCACTCGACTCCAGGGAACCGGGGAGCTGTTTTTT
14 | - | TRBJ1-2 | - | TRBV5-4 | CASSLAGSYYGYTF | TGTGCCAGCAGCTTGGCCGGGTCTTACTATGGCTACACCTTC
16 | - | TRBJ2-3 | - | TRBV5-4 | CASNRGGGPGTDTQYF | TGTGCCAGCAACCGGGGTGGAGGGCCAGGCACAGATACGCAGTATTTT
15 | - | TRBJ2-5 | - | TRBV2 | CASRGPLREGETQYF | TGTGCCAGCAGGGGCCCCCTGCGGGAAGGAGAGACCCAGTACTTC
18 | - | TRBJ2-5 | - | TRBV7-9 | CASSPRFAWTPDQETQYF | TGTGCCAGCAGCCCCCGTTTTGCGTGGACACCGGACCAAGAGACCCAGTACTTC
17 | - | TRBJ2-7 | - | TRBV7-9 | CASSSTTADTLDGWQYF | TGTGCCAGCAGCTCTACCACGGCCGACACCCTGGATGGGTGGCAGTACTTC
14 | - | TRBJ2-2 | - | TRBV9 | CASSVGLGTGELFF | TGTGCCAGCAGCGTGGGCCTTGGCACCGGGGAGCTGTTTTTT
15 | - | TRBJ1-5 | - | TRBV5-6 | CASSLAGQSDQPQHF | TGTGCCAGCAGCTTGGCAGGGCAGAGCGATCAGCCCCAGCATTTT
20 | - | TRBJ1-1 | - | TRBV2 | CASSEASGWWRRQMNTEAFF | TGTGCCAGCAGTGAAGCAAGCGGCTGGTGGAGGCGACAAATGAACACTGAAGCTTTCTTT
14 | TRBD1 | TRBJ1-1 | - | TRBV9 | CASSTTGVLSEAFF | TGTGCCAGCAGCACTACAGGGGTTCTGAGTGAAGCTTTCTTT
11 | - | TRBJ2-5 | - | TRBV5-6 | CASSVKQTQYF | TGTGCCAGCAGCGTCAAGCAGACCCAGTACTTC
15 | - | TRBJ2-2 | - | TRBV7-9 | CASSLFERAVGELFF | TGTGCCAGCAGCTTATTTGAGAGGGCGGTCGGGGAGCTGTTTTTT
14 | TRBD1 | TRBJ2-3 | - | TRBV5-8 | CASSLDRVTDTQYF | TGTGCCAGCAGCTTAGACAGGGTCACAGATACGCAGTATTTT
16 | - | TRBJ1-5 | - | TRBV10-3 | CAINPGPIISNQPQHF | TGTGCCATCAACCCCGGTCCCATTATTAGCAATCAGCCCCAGCATTTT
16 | - | TRBJ1-4 | - | TRBV4-3 | CASSPEQGTQVEKLFF | TGCGCCAGCAGCCCTGAACAGGGCACTCAGGTTGAAAAACTGTTTTTT
14 | - | TRBJ1-1 | - | TRBV7-9 | CASTQSTPNTEAFF | TGTGCCAGCACCCAATCGACACCGAACACTGAAGCTTTCTTT
15 | - | TRBJ1-5 | - | TRBV27 | CASSLGWGVNQPQHF | TGTGCCAGCAGTTTGGGGTGGGGGGTCAATCAGCCCCAGCATTTT
13 | TRBD1 | TRBJ2-5 | - | TRBV19 | CASSGTGGETQYF | TGTGCCAGTAGCGGGACAGGGGGAGAGACCCAGTACTTC
13 | TRBD1 | TRBJ1-2 | - | TRBV6-5 | CASSPTGVAGYTF | TGTGCCAGCAGCCCAACAGGGGTGGCTGGCTACACCTTC
15 | - | TRBJ1-2 | - | TRBV9 | CASSGGTWTDYGYTF | TGTGCCAGCAGCGGGGGTACTTGGACAGACTATGGCTACACCTTC
14 | - | TRBJ2-3 | - | TRBV6-6 | CASSYYRDTDTQYF | TGTGCCAGCAGTTATTATAGAGACACAGATACGCAGTATTTT
18 | TRBD1 | TRBJ2-1 | - | TRBV27 | CASSKDRGRQTSYNEQFF | TGTGCCAGCAGCAAGGACAGGGGGAGACAAACCTCCTACAATGAGCAGTTCTTC
17 | TRBD2 | TRBJ2-2 | - | TRBV5-6 | CASSLVGLAGRTGELFF | TGTGCCAGCAGCTTGGTGGGACTAGCGGGGCGGACCGGGGAGCTGTTTTTT
15 | - | TRBJ2-2 | - | TRBV5-1 | CASSPQAGYTGELFF | TGCGCCAGCAGCCCGCAAGCCGGGTACACCGGGGAGCTGTTTTTT
16 | TRBD1 | TRBJ2-7 | - | TRBV27 | CASSPVGQSTSYEQYF | TGTGCCAGCAGTCCCGTGGGACAGTCTACCTCCTACGAGCAGTACTTC
12 | - | TRBJ2-2 | - | TRBV29-1 | CSVEADTGELFF | TGCAGCGTTGAGGCCGACACCGGGGAGCTGTTTTTT
16 | TRBD1 | TRBJ2-4 | - | TRBV6-6 | CASKDRGREAKNIQYF | TGTGCCAGCAAAGACAGGGGGCGCGAGGCCAAAAACATTCAGTACTTC
17 | TRBD2 | TRBJ2-7 | few | TRBV7-2 | CASSGGVNRRVSYEQYF | TGTGCCAGCAGCGGGGGGGTGAACCGGCGAGTCTCCTACGAGCAGTACTTC
11 | - | TRBJ2-1 | - | TRBV30 | CAWSEGDEQFF | TGTGCCTGGAGTGAGGGAGACGAGCAGTTCTTC
16 | TRBD1 | TRBJ1-1 | - | TRBV7-3 | CASSLFGTAINTEAFF | TGTGCCAGCAGCTTATTTGGGACAGCGATTAACACTGAAGCTTTCTTT
16 | - | TRBJ2-2 | - | TRBV6-5 | CASSYSLSGNTGELFF | TGTGCCAGCAGTTACTCGCTTAGCGGGAACACCGGGGAGCTGTTTTTT
15 | - | TRBJ2-7 | - | TRBV7-6 | CASSPDQGGSYEQYF | TGTGCCAGCAGCCCGGACCAGGGGGGTTCCTACGAGCAGTACTTC
15 | TRBD2 | TRBJ2-1 | - | TRBV7-2 | CASSRGTSGRAGQFF | TGTGCCAGCAGCCGTGGGACTAGCGGGAGGGCCGGGCAGTTCTTC
14 | TRBD1 | TRBJ2-5 | - | TRBV6-5 | CASSPGTGAETQYF | TGTGCCAGCAGTCCCGGGACAGGGGCCGAGACCCAGTACTTC
18 | - | TRBJ1-6 | - | TRBV27 | CASSLSSGGLSYNSPLHF | TGTGCCAGCAGTTTATCCAGTGGCGGCCTTTCCTATAATTCACCCCTCCACTTT
15 | TRBD1 | TRBJ2-1 | - | TRBV2 | CASSEDRGQYNEQFF | TGTGCCAGCAGTGAGGACAGGGGACAGTACAATGAGCAGTTCTTC